A single sample is the source of the 3 T cell receptor beta chains below, sequenced in a study of early T cells in non-severe SARS-CoV-2 infection. From the 5' RACE reads, TCRdb called clonotypes with MiXCR, one entry per CDR3 protein. The data show about 64,000 distinct CDR3 sequences, around an eighth seen once. This sample comprised whole blood, obtained at baseline. The receptors here all came from an adult who was a healthcare worker with PCR-confirmed SARS-CoV-2 infection or an uninfected control (not recorded which).

The V gene is TRBV4-3, the J gene TRBJ1-4; no clear D. The CDR3 covers 18 residues. Trimming removed 1 base from V and 5 bases from J, with 20 bases in between. Germline CDR1 LGHNA, CDR2 YSLEER. The CDR3 spells CASSQAVTERGGNEKLFF. The CDR3 DNA reads as TGCGCCAGCAGCCAAGCCGTGACCGAACGAGGCGGAAATGAAAAACTGTTTTTT.

This clonotype was seen more than once but under ten times. The CDR3 DNA sequence: TGTGCCAGCTCACCGAAGGGGTCCTATTCACCCCTCCACTTT. The encoded protein is CASSPKGSYSPLHF. The chain uses TRBV18 and TRBJ1-6, with D maybe TRBD1 (5 bases). CDR3 size: 14 residues. V lost 3 bases and J lost 8, with 11 bases in between. Germline loops: CDR1 KGHSH, CDR2 LQKENI.

This clonotype came up many times. V gene TRBV7-9 combines with J gene TRBJ2-1; maybe TRBD2 (5 bases). Trimming took 2 bases from V and 5 from J, leaving 13 bases between them. Germline V gene data show CDR1 as SEHNR and CDR2 as FQNEAQ (reference sequence). This CDR3 has 15 amino acids. The CDR3 here is CASSLSRGSHNEQFF. CDR3 coding DNA: TGTGCCAGCAGCTTATCCCGGGGTTCCCACAATGAGCAGTTCTTC.